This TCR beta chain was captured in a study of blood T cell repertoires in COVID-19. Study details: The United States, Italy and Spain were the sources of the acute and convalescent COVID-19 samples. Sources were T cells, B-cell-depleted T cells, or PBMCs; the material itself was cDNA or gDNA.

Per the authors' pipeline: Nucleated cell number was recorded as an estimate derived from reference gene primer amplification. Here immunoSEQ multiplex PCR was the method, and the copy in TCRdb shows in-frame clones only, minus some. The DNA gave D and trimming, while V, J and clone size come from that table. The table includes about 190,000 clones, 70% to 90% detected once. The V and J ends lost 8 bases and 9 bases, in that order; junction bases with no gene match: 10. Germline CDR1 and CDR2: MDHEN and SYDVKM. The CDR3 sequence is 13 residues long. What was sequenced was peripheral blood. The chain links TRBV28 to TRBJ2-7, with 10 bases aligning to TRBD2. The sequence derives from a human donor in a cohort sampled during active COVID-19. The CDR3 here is CASRPSGSEVQYF. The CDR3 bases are TGTGCCAGCCGGCCTAGCGGGAGTGAGGTGCAGTACTTC.